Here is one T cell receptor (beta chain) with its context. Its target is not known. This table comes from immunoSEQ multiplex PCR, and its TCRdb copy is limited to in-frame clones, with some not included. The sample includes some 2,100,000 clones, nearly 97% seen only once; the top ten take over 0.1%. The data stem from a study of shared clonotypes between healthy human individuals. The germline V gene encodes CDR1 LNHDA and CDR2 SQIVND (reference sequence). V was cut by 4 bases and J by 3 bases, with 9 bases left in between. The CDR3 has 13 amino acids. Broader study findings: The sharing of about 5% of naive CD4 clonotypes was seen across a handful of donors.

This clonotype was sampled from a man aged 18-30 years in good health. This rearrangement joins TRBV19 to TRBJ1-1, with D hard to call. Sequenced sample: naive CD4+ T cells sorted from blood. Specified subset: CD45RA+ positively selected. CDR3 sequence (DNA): TGTGCCAGTAGTACCCGACTGGACACTGAAGCTTTCTTT. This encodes CASSTRLDTEAFF. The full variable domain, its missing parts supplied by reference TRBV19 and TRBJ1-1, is DGGITQSPKYLFRKEGQNVTLSCEQNLNHDAMYWYRQDPGQGLRLIYYSQIVNDFQKGDIAEGYSVSREKKESFPLTVTSAQKNPTAFYLCASSTRLDTEAFFGQGTRLTVV.